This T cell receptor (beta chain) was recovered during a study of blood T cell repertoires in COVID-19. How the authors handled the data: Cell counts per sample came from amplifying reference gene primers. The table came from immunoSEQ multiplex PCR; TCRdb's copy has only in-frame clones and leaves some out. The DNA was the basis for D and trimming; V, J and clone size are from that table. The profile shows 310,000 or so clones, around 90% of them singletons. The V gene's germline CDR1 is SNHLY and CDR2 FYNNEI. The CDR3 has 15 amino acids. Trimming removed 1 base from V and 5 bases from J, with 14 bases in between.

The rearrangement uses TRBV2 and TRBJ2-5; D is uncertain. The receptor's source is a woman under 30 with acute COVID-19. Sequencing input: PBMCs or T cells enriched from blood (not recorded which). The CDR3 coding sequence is TGTGCCAGCAGTGAAGGTGCCCCGGGTGTGGAGACCCAGTACTTC. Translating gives CASSEGAPGVETQYF.